This is a list of T cell receptor beta chains from one sample in a study of T-cell reconstitution after alpha-beta-depleted transplantation in children. TCRdb analysed the PCR reads with MiXCR anew, one entry per CDR3 protein. The sample contains roughly 180,000 distinct CDR3 sequences, just over 14% of which appear only once. The sequencing used PBMCs from the stem cell graft donor, collected from the stem cell graft. These receptors were obtained from a human donor who donated a stem cell graft to a child with acute lymphoblastic leukemia. Each CDR3 is given with its conserved first and last residue. The order of the fields is V gene, D gene, clone size, J gene, CDR3 protein, CDR3 DNA. The D gene is left open where the match is weak. Size tells how often a clone was seen (once, few, many) or the class of an expanded clone, and some rows leave it out.

TRBV7-8	TRBD1	-	TRBJ1-4	CASSELDREGEKLFF	TGTGCCAGCAGCGAGCTCGACAGGGAGGGGGAAAAACTGTTTTTT
TRBV2	TRBD1	-	TRBJ2-7	CASSGVGDRAYEQYF	TGTGCCAGCAGTGGGGTGGGGGACAGGGCCTACGAGCAGTACTTC
TRBV5-1	-	many	TRBJ2-3	CASSLGGSTDTQYF	TGCGCCAGCAGCTTGGGAGGGAGCACAGATACGCAGTATTTT
TRBV28	-	many	TRBJ2-3	CASSADFTDTQYF	TGTGCCAGCAGTGCCGACTTCACAGATACGCAGTATTTT
TRBV18	-	many	TRBJ2-5	CASSPDSSQETQYF	TGTGCCAGCTCACCAGACTCCAGCCAAGAGACCCAGTACTTC
TRBV29-1	-	few	TRBJ2-1	CSVLKGESQFF	TGCAGCGTTCTCAAGGGAGAGTCTCAGTTCTTC
TRBV5-1	-	many	TRBJ1-2	CASSQILGRGNYGYTF	TGCGCCAGCAGCCAAATCCTGGGGAGGGGGAACTATGGCTACACCTTC
TRBV30	TRBD1	-	TRBJ1-4	CAWSVDRVEKLFF	TGTGCCTGGAGTGTAGACAGGGTTGAAAAACTGTTTTTT
TRBV7-8	-	many	TRBJ1-1	CASSRLNAEAFF	TGTGCCAGCAGCCGCTTGAACGCTGAAGCTTTCTTT
TRBV5-7	-	many	TRBJ2-1	CASSRGAGFNEQFF	TGTGCCAGCAGCCGGGGGGCGGGGTTCAATGAGCAGTTCTTC
TRBV27	-	many	TRBJ2-3	CASSSLAVGGVRDTQYF	TGTGCCAGCAGTTCCTTAGCAGTAGGCGGGGTCCGAGATACGCAGTATTTT
TRBV5-1	TRBD1	many	TRBJ2-2	CASSLGTGDTGELFF	TGCGCCAGCAGCTTGGGGACAGGGGACACCGGGGAGCTGTTTTTT
TRBV6-1	-	many	TRBJ1-3	CASSVAGGAEGNTIYF	TGTGCCAGCAGTGTTGCTGGGGGCGCGGAGGGAAACACCATATATTTT
TRBV29-1	-	many	TRBJ2-7	CSVVEGKYEQYF	TGCAGCGTTGTAGAGGGTAAATACGAGCAGTACTTC
TRBV10-3	-	many	TRBJ2-7	CAISEGDRYEQYF	TGTGCCATCAGTGAAGGGGATCGGTACGAGCAGTACTTC
TRBV5-1	-	many	TRBJ1-2	CASSPLDGQYGYTF	TGCGCCAGCAGCCCGTTAGATGGACAGTATGGCTACACCTTC
TRBV5-6	TRBD2	-	TRBJ2-3	CAISPQGLAGAADTQYF	TGTGCCATCAGCCCCCAGGGACTAGCGGGAGCAGCAGATACGCAGTATTTT
TRBV28	TRBD1	few	TRBJ2-7	CASREIGQGANEQYF	TGTGCCAGCAGAGAGATCGGACAGGGGGCGAACGAGCAGTACTTC
TRBV5-1	-	-	TRBJ2-3	CASSLVAGTTDTQYF	TGCGCCAGCAGCTTGGTGGCAGGAACCACAGATACGCAGTATTTT
TRBV29-1	-	many	TRBJ2-5	CSLYGAETQYF	TGCAGCCTATACGGGGCAGAGACCCAGTACTTC
TRBV6-1	TRBD2	-	TRBJ2-2	CASRKREGTGELFF	TGTGCCAGCAGAAAGCGGGAGGGAACCGGGGAGCTGTTTTTT
TRBV9	-	many	TRBJ2-7	CASSVGILPGDEQYF	TGTGCCAGCAGCGTAGGAATTTTACCCGGAGACGAGCAGTACTTC
TRBV6-5	-	few	TRBJ2-3	CASRPLTASDTQYF	TGTGCCAGCAGGCCTTTGACAGCCTCAGATACGCAGTATTTT
TRBV3-1	TRBD1	few	TRBJ2-7	CASSQGTGGRHEQYF	TGTGCCAGCAGCCAAGGGACAGGGGGCCGCCACGAGCAGTACTTC
TRBV9	TRBD1	-	TRBJ1-5	CASSTPKPFDRGRHQPQHF	TGTGCCAGCAGCACACCCAAACCTTTCGACAGGGGGAGGCATCAGCCCCAGCATTTT
TRBV5-5	TRBD2	many	TRBJ2-1	CASSNRTSGSKSEQFF	TGTGCCAGCAGCAACAGGACTAGCGGGAGTAAAAGTGAGCAGTTCTTC
TRBV2	-	many	TRBJ2-3	CASSDPTLRQSTDTQYF	TGTGCCAGCAGCGACCCGACACTACGACAGAGCACAGATACGCAGTATTTT
TRBV12-3/TRBV12-4	-	-	TRBJ1-1	CASSLYRSNTEAFF	TGTGCCAGCAGTTTGTACAGATCGAACACTGAAGCTTTCTTT
TRBV29-1	-	many	TRBJ2-2	CSVGLTANTGELFF	TGCAGCGTTGGGCTTACCGCGAACACCGGGGAGCTGTTTTTT
TRBV27	TRBD2	-	TRBJ2-1	CASGREGGNEQFF	TGTGCCAGCGGGCGGGAGGGAGGGAATGAGCAGTTCTTC
TRBV5-1	TRBD2	many	TRBJ2-3	CASSLESLAGADTQYF	TGCGCCAGCAGCTTGGAGTCGCTAGCGGGTGCAGATACGCAGTATTTT
TRBV28	-	many	TRBJ1-2	CASSHTRRTGYGYTF	TGTGCCAGCAGTCACACACGACGGACTGGGTATGGCTACACCTTC
TRBV11-3	TRBD2	-	TRBJ2-1	CASSSRSGRNHEQFF	TGTGCCAGCAGCTCCCGTAGCGGGAGGAACCATGAGCAGTTCTTC
TRBV29-1	TRBD1	many	TRBJ2-2	CSVEGQGSFPGELFF	TGCAGCGTTGAAGGACAGGGGAGCTTTCCCGGGGAGCTGTTTTTT
TRBV5-1	-	-	TRBJ1-1	CASSLGQGGFLNTEAFF	TGCGCCAGCAGCTTGGGGCAGGGAGGGTTTTTGAACACTGAAGCTTTCTTT